This entry lists 7 T cell receptor beta chains sequenced from one sample in a study of T-cell reconstitution after alpha-beta-depleted transplantation in children. Preparation of the TCRbeta library was carried out with unique molecular identifiers. MiXCR, applied by TCRdb to the PCR reads, yields one record per CDR3 protein. The sample includes some 110,000 distinct CDR3 sequences, approximately 10% of them seen just once. Sequencing was performed on PBMCs, taken before TCRalphabeta/CD19-depleted stem cell transplant. These receptors all come from a boy aged 2 to 10 with acute lymphoblastic leukemia, due to receive a stem cell transplant.

The table lists this clonotype with many counts. The chain combines TRBV20-1 with TRBJ2-5; 9 nucleotides agree with TRBD2. V lost 6 bases to trimming and J lost 5 bases; unmatched junction nucleotides: 4. Looked up from germline, CDR1 is DFQATT and CDR2 is SNEGSKA (reference sequence). This CDR3 spans 12 amino acids. This CDR3 reads CSANSGSETQYF. CDR3 bases: TGCAGTGCGAATAGCGGGAGTGAGACCCAGTACTTC.

This clonotype has at least ten counts. V usage is TRBV24-1 and J usage is TRBJ2-3; TRBD1 agrees at 8 bases. The CDR3 totals 17 residues. With V trimmed by 3 bases and J by 6 bases, 13 bases remained unmatched. Germline CDR1 KGHDR, CDR2 SFDVKD. The CDR3 region has the DNA TGTGCCACCAGTGATCCCGGACAGGGTAGAGCCATGGATACGCAGTATTTT. This translates into CATSDPGQGRAMDTQYF.

The chain is built from TRBV6-5 and TRBJ2-5, with 10 bases matching TRBD2. Germline values: CDR1 MNHEY, CDR2 SVGAGI. Trimming cost V 0 bases and J 2 bases; bases outside gene matches: 6. The CDR3 is made up of 17 amino acids. The CDR3: CASSYSVLAGVQETQYF. The CDR3, as DNA: TGTGCCAGCAGTTACTCAGTCCTAGCGGGAGTGCAAGAGACCCAGTACTTC.

This sequence joins TRBV3-1 and TRBJ2-5; tentatively, D is TRBD1 or TRBD2 (5 bases each). Germline assignment: CDR1 LGHDT and CDR2 YNNKEL (reference sequence). The V end was cut by 1 base, the J end by 7 bases, with 7 bases between. CDR3 size: 12 residues. CDR3 sequence: CASSQAGRTQYF. CDR3 coding DNA: TGTGCCAGCAGCCAAGCAGGGAGGACCCAGTACTTC.

This clonotype has only a few counts. V and J are TRBV5-1 and TRBJ2-7; perhaps TRBD2 as D (6 bases). This CDR3 comprises 14 residues. V gave up 3 bases and J gave up 4 bases, with 14 bases separating them. Germline values: CDR1 SGHRS, CDR2 YFSETQ. The CDR3 spells CASSSFPGGYEQYF. The DNA of the CDR3 is TGCGCCAGCAGCTCCTTCCCCGGGGGATACGAGCAGTACTTC.

This clonotype was observed at least ten times. The V gene is TRBV12-3 or TRBV12-4, the J gene TRBJ1-1; D is undetermined. The CDR3 sequence is 14 residues long. With 7 bases removed from V and 1 base from J, the gap between germline ends came to 13 bases. The CDR3 here is CASIQRRGNTEAFF. In nucleotides, the CDR3 is TGTGCCAGCATCCAACGTCGGGGGAACACTGAAGCTTTCTTT.

Only a few counts were recorded for this clonotype. This CDR3 is CASSPGTTYGELFF. CDR3 DNA sequence: TGTGCCAGCAGTCCCGGGACGACGTACGGGGAGCTGTTTTTT. The J gene is TRBJ2-2, the V gene TRBV27; D may correspond to TRBD1 or TRBD2 (5 bases each). There are 14 residues in the CDR3. Trimming shortened V by 5 bases and J by 7 bases, and 14 bases separated the two germline ends. Germline CDR1 reads MNHEY; CDR2 reads SMNVEV (reference sequence).